The next 27 T cell receptor beta chains were all read from a single sample in a study of T cell responses to AZD1222 COVID-19 vaccine. The method was immunoSEQ multiplex PCR; TCRdb's version includes in-frame clones alone and lacks a portion of them. The top ten hold 4% to 4.5% of the sample, which has approximately 180,000 clones, about nine tenths seen once. The sequences come from peripheral blood, collected 28 days after the second dose of the MenACWY control vaccine. The source is an adult who received the MenACWY meningococcal vaccine as a control.

The chain links TRBV4-3 to TRBJ2-3, with D possibly being TRBD2 (6 bases). With 1 base removed from V and 3 bases from J, the gap between germline ends came to 17 bases. Germline CDR1 is LGHNA and CDR2 is YSLEER. This CDR3 has 17 residues. This chain's CDR3 is CASSQGEDLDLTDTQYF. CDR3 DNA sequence: TGCGCCAGCAGCCAAGGGGAGGACTTGGACCTTACAGATACGCAGTATTTT.

The rearrangement links TRBV12-3 or TRBV12-4 to TRBJ1-6; D may be TRBD1 (5 bases). The CDR3 has 13 amino acids. The germline V and J ends were trimmed by 5 bases and 7 bases, with 9 bases remaining between them. The DNA for the CDR3 is TGTGCCAGCAGTCTTCAGGGAAATTCACCCCTCCACTTT. Translated, it gives CASSLQGNSPLHF.

CDR3 protein: CASRETGSTYNEQFF. CDR3 nucleotide sequence: TGTGCCAGCAGAGAAACAGGTTCGACCTACAATGAGCAGTTCTTC. The rearrangement links TRBV7-9 to TRBJ2-1, with a tentative D call TRBD1 (5 bases). Trimming stripped 6 bases from V and 2 bases from J, with 14 bases between. The CDR3 has 15 residues. Germline CDR1 reads SEHNR; CDR2 reads FQNEAQ (reference sequence).

This clone has just a few counts. J is TRBJ2-7 and V is TRBV11-3; D uncertain. Germline CDR1 is SGHNT and CDR2 is YENEEA. Trimming shortened V by 6 bases and J by 3 bases, and 12 bases separated the two germline ends. CDR3 length: 13 residues. CDR3 amino acids: CASSLGPNYEQYF. The CDR3 nucleotides read TGTGCCAGCAGTCTTGGGCCAAACTACGAGCAGTACTTC.

This chain uses TRBV28 with TRBJ1-4; no clear D gene. V was trimmed by 4 bases and J by 3 bases, leaving 6 bases between them. From germline, CDR1 is MDHEN and CDR2 SYDVKM. The CDR3 totals 13 residues. The CDR3 protein is CASSWESNEKLFF. In nucleotides, the CDR3 is TGTGCCAGCAGTTGGGAATCTAATGAAAAACTGTTTTTT.

The V and J genes are TRBV4-3 and TRBJ1-1; D ambiguous. Germline CDR1 reads LGHNA; CDR2 reads YSLEER. V was trimmed by 0 bases and J by 2 bases, leaving 13 bases between them. The CDR3 has 16 residues. This chain's CDR3 is CASSQDVRGRNTEAFF. CDR3 DNA: TGCGCCAGCAGCCAAGACGTCAGAGGGCGCAACACTGAAGCTTTCTTT.

Regarding this clone: A junction boundary mismatches the germline segment, possibly from a read error. The rearrangement uses TRBV28 and TRBJ2-7, with D perhaps TRBD1 or TRBD2 (5 bases each). The CDR3 has 11 amino acids. Germline CDR1 is MDHEN and CDR2 is SYDVKM. The CDR3 bases are TGTGCCAGCAGTTTAAACTCGGGGCCCCTCTTC. It translates to CASSLNSGPLF.

The CDR3: CASSLTVRGGGAFF. Here the CDR3 DNA reads TGCGCCAGCAGCCTCACGGTCCGCGGAGGGGGAGCTTTCTTT. V gene TRBV5-1 combines with J gene TRBJ1-1, with a weak D call TRBD1 (6 bases). Germline loops: CDR1 SGHRS, CDR2 YFSETQ. Between the trimmed V and J ends, which lost 4 bases and 10 bases, there was a span of 20 bases. This CDR3 is 14 amino acids long.

The rearrangement joins TRBV28 to TRBJ2-3; 7 nucleotides align to TRBD2. The J segment lost 1 base and the V segment lost 3 bases, leaving 4 bases of the junction unmatched. CDR3 length: 15 amino acids. Germline loops: CDR1 MDHEN, CDR2 SYDVKM. The CDR3 DNA sequence: TGTGCCAGCAGTTTCACGGGAGGAGGCACAGATACGCAGTATTTT. Encoded protein: CASSFTGGGTDTQYF.

Here the CDR3 DNA reads TGTGCCAGCAGTTACTCCGACAGGGTTAATAATGAAAAACTGTTTTTT. Its translation is CASSYSDRVNNEKLFF. V and J are TRBV6-6 and TRBJ1-4; 7 bases are a match to TRBD1. Trimming at V came to 0 bases and at J to 4 bases, leaving 5 bases not matched to a gene. The CDR3 has 16 residues. From germline, CDR1 is MNHNY and CDR2 SVGAGI (reference sequence).

Only one count was recorded for this clone. The CDR3: CAWSVEVGLGYTF. CDR3 nucleotide sequence: TGTGCCTGGAGTGTAGAGGTTGGGCTTGGCTACACCTTC. The V call is TRBV30, the J call TRBJ1-2; D not certain. Trimming took 0 bases from V and 7 from J, leaving 12 bases between them. This CDR3 region has 13 residues. Germline CDR1 reads GTSNPN; CDR2 reads SVGIG (reference sequence). The entire variable domain, with the rest obtained from reference TRBV30 and TRBJ1-2, is as follows: SQTIHQWPATLVQPVGSPLSLECTVEGTSNPNLYWYRQAAGRGLQLLFYSVGIGQISSEVPQNLSASRPQDRQFILSSKKLLLSDSGFYLCAWSVEVGLGYTFGSGTRLTVV.

This clone was detected only once. This chain connects TRBV20-1 to TRBJ1-2; D is unclear. Germline V gene sequence: CDR1 DFQATT, CDR2 SNEGSKA (reference sequence). The CDR3 has 10 amino acids. V dropped 1 base and J dropped 8 bases, with 5 bases sitting between them. The CDR3 here is CSARVVGYTF. DNA of the CDR3: TGCAGTGCTAGAGTAGTCGGCTACACCTTC.

V gene TRBV18 combines with J gene TRBJ1-1; D ambiguous. Trimming removed 6 bases at V and 4 bases at J, with 18 bases between. Germline-derived CDR1 and CDR2 are KGHSH and LQKENI. The CDR3 consists of 15 residues. This chain's CDR3 is CASSPTYSSGTEAFF. DNA of the CDR3: TGTGCCAGCTCCCCTACCTATTCCAGTGGCACTGAAGCTTTCTTT.

The V and J genes are TRBV28 and TRBJ2-7; D unresolved. V was pared by 5 bases and J by 1 base, with 3 bases between. Germline V gives CDR1 MDHEN, CDR2 SYDVKM. This CDR3 spans 11 amino acids. CDR3 bases: TGTGCCAGCAGTGCTTCCTACGAGCAGTACTTC. This translates into CASSASYEQYF.

The chain recombines TRBV10-3 with TRBJ2-1; D unclear. The length of the CDR3 is 14 residues. CDR1 and CDR2 (germline): ENHRY, SYGVKD. V was cut by 0 bases and J by 3 bases, with 6 bases left in between. The CDR3 loop reads CAISESEVYNEQFF. The CDR3 DNA reads as TGTGCCATCAGTGAGTCCGAGGTCTACAATGAGCAGTTCTTC.

The table lists this clone with a count of one. The V call is TRBV6-2 or TRBV6-3, the J call TRBJ1-2; D remains ambiguous. V was trimmed by 2 bases and J by 1 base, leaving 5 bases between them. Germline assignment: CDR1 MNHEY and CDR2 SVGEGT. The CDR3 is 13 residues long. The CDR3 reads CASSYTDNYGYTF. The DNA for the CDR3 is TGTGCCAGCAGTTACACGGATAACTATGGCTACACCTTC.

V usage is TRBV30 and J usage is TRBJ2-5, with 10 bases that match TRBD1. The CDR3 spans 15 residues. Germline assignment: CDR1 GTSNPN and CDR2 SVGIG (reference sequence). V gave up 7 bases and J gave up 4 bases; unmatched junction bases: 12. CDR3 sequence: CAYGFETGGPETQYF. The CDR3 region has the DNA TGTGCCTACGGATTTGAGACAGGGGGCCCAGAGACCCAGTACTTC.

The V and J genes are TRBV7-2 and TRBJ2-7; TRBD2 matches 10 bases. The trim removed 9 bases at V and 2 bases at J, leaving 7 bases unmatched. The germline V gene has CDR1 SGHTA and CDR2 FQGNSA. CDR3 length: 14 amino acids. CDR3 amino acids: CASTLAGGAYEQYF. CDR3 nucleotides: TGTGCCAGTACCTTAGCGGGAGGTGCCTACGAGCAGTACTTC. Based on the CDR3 plus reference TRBV7-2 and TRBJ2-7, the full variable domain is GAGVSQSPSNKVTEKGKDVELRCDPISGHTALYWYRQSLGQGLEFLIYFQGNSAPDKSGLPSDRFSAERTGGSVSTLTIQRTQQEDSAVYLCASTLAGGAYEQYFGPGTRLTVT.

The gene calls are TRBV5-6 and TRBJ1-2; TRBD1 matches at 7 bases. The CDR3 contains 15 residues. The germline V gene has CDR1 SGHDT and CDR2 YYEEEE. Trimming cost V 0 bases and J 7 bases; bases outside gene matches: 9. For the CDR3, the DNA is TGTGCCAGCAGCTTGGGGGGACAGTCCCCCCGTGGCTACACCTTC. The encoded protein is CASSLGGQSPRGYTF.

The chain has TRBV4-3 and TRBJ1-2; 7 bases line up with TRBD1. V trimming: 0 bases; J trimming: 7 bases; junction bases outside the gene matches: 8. The CDR3 length is 15 residues. Germline loops: CDR1 LGHNA, CDR2 YSLEER. This CDR3 is CASSQENRGTGGYTF. CDR3 bases: TGCGCCAGCAGCCAAGAGAACAGGGGCACGGGTGGCTACACCTTC.

The chain carries TRBV4-3 and TRBJ1-3; D is possibly TRBD1 (5 bases). V was clipped by 2 bases and J by 4 bases, with 18 bases between them. There are 17 residues in the CDR3. Germline V gives CDR1 LGHNA, CDR2 YSLEER. CDR3 amino acids: CASSQYWGKGSGNTIYF. DNA for the CDR3: TGCGCCAGCAGCCAATATTGGGGCAAGGGATCCGGAAACACCATATATTTT.

The chain combines TRBV3-1 (or the pseudogene TRBV3-2) with TRBJ1-1; D remains ambiguous. CDR1 LGHDT and CDR2 YNNKEL come from the germline V gene (reference sequence). The CDR3 length is 13 residues. Trimming pared 1 base from V and 11 bases from J, leaving 14 bases between. The CDR3 DNA is TGTGCCAGCAGCCAAGTGGAATCTGAGCGCGCTTTCTTT. It translates to CASSQVESERAFF.

The chain has TRBV28 and TRBJ2-5; 7 bases map to TRBD1. Germline V gene data show CDR1 as MDHEN and CDR2 as SYDVKM. Trimming took 6 bases from V and 2 from J; bases not matched to a gene: 18. This CDR3 is 18 amino acids long. The CDR3 protein is CASSSPRDSLHFQETQYF. CDR3 nucleotides: TGTGCCAGCAGCTCCCCCCGGGACAGCCTACATTTTCAAGAGACCCAGTACTTC.

The chain employs TRBV7-3 and TRBJ2-5, with D uncertain. This CDR3 is 13 amino acids long. CDR1 is SGHTA and CDR2 is FQGTGA in the germline V gene. V lost 5 bases to trimming and J lost 2 bases, with 9 bases between them. CDR3 in amino acids: CASSILKQETQYF. Written as DNA, the CDR3 is TGTGCCAGCAGCATACTGAAACAAGAGACCCAGTACTTC.

CDR3 protein: CASSVDSHLYGYTF. CDR3 coding DNA: TGTGCCAGCAGCGTAGATAGTCACCTCTATGGCTACACCTTC. This sequence joins TRBV9 and TRBJ1-2, with unresolved D. Germline lookup yields CDR1 SGDLS and CDR2 YYNGEE. V was cut by 0 bases and J by 4 bases, with 10 bases left in between. The CDR3 is 14 amino acids.

The chain is built from TRBV5-1 and TRBJ2-7, with 10 nucleotides matching TRBD2. J gave up 2 bases and V 4 bases, and 9 bases lay outside the gene matches. Germline CDR1 reads SGHRS; CDR2 reads YFSETQ. The CDR3 loop spans 16 amino acids. The DNA for the CDR3 is TGCGCCAGCAGCCAACTTACTAGCGGGGTGCCCTACGAGCAGTACTTC. Protein sequence: CASSQLTSGVPYEQYF.

The chain joins TRBV30 to TRBJ2-6; perhaps TRBD2 as D (6 bases). The CDR3 has 13 residues. Trimming cost V 0 bases and J 11 bases, with 11 bases left between them. From germline, CDR1 is GTSNPN and CDR2 SVGIG (reference sequence). The chain's CDR3 is CAWSVGTLDVLTF. The CDR3 DNA sequence: TGTGCCTGGAGTGTAGGGACTCTCGACGTCCTGACTTTC.